This T cell receptor beta chain was recovered during a study of CD8 T cells in ankylosing spondylitis. Notes on the study in general: Seven to nine highly homologous variants made up a TCR beta motif that seemed to typify ankylosing spondylitis blood. It was reported that disease-linked clones were significantly enriched in matched ankylosing spondylitis synovial fluid. Certain motif variants had earlier been reported in reactive arthritis synovial fluid and blood.

V shed 5 bases and J shed 0 bases, with 11 bases lying between them. The CDR3 has 14 amino acids. TCRdb processed the 5' RACE reads anew with MiXCR; each CDR3 protein has one entry. The sample comprises 500,000 or so distinct CDR3 sequences, roughly 5.3% of which are singletons, and roughly 3.5% rests with the top ten. This clonotype was recorded at least ten times. Antigen unknown. This sequence originates from a male donor with ankylosing spondylitis. Sequences were obtained from blood, either unsorted or a sorted T cell fraction (not recorded which). The chain links TRBV12-3 or TRBV12-4 to TRBJ2-7; D remains ambiguous. CDR3 nucleotides: TGTGCCAGCAGTAAACCCGGGTCCTCCTACGAGCAGTACTTC. Protein: CASSKPGSSYEQYF.